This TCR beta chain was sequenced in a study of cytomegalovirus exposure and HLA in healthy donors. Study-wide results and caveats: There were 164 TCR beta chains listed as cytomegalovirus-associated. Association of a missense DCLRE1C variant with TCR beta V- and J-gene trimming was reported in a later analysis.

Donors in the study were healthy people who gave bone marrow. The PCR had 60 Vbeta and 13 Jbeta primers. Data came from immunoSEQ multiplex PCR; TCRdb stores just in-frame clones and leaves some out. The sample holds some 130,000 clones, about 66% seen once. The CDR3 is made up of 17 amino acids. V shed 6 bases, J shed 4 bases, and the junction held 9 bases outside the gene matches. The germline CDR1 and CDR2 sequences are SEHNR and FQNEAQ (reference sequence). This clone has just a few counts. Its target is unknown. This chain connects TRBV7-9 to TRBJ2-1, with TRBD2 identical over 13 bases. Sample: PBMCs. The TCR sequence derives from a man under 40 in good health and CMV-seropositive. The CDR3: CASRRTSGSVEYNEQFF. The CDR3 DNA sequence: TGTGCCAGCAGACGGACTAGCGGGAGTGTGGAGTACAATGAGCAGTTCTTC. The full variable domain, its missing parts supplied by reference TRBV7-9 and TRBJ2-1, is DTGVSQNPRHKITKRGQNVTFRCDPISEHNRLYWYRQTLGQGPEFLTYFQNEAQLEKSRLLSDRFSAERPKGSFSTLEIQRTEQGDSAMYLCASRRTSGSVEYNEQFFGPGTRLTVL.